These 29 T cell receptor beta chains share one sample of origin, sequenced in a study of blood T cell repertoires in COVID-19. Using immunoSEQ multiplex PCR, the repertoire was profiled, and TCRdb retains in-frame clones only, with some absent. The sample includes about 59,000 clones, more than 60% of them seen just once. Sequencing was performed on peripheral blood. The receptors derive from a human donor in a cohort sampled during active COVID-19.

This chain uses TRBV2 with TRBJ2-7; TRBD1 matches 9 bases. The CDR3 is 13 residues long. The trim removed 7 bases at V and 7 bases at J, leaving 8 bases unmatched. Germline lookup yields CDR1 SNHLY and CDR2 FYNNEI. CDR3 coding DNA: TGTGCCAGCACCGGGACAGGGTTTGGGGAGCAGTACTTC. This codes for CASTGTGFGEQYF.

The chain couples TRBV3-1 (or the pseudogene TRBV3-2) to TRBJ1-2; D remains unclear. Trimming removed 6 bases at V and 8 bases at J, with 16 bases between. The CDR3 sequence is 13 residues long. Germline CDR1 LGHDT, CDR2 YNNKEL (reference sequence). In DNA, the CDR3 is TGTGCCAGCAGTGAACAGTTCCGACCGGGCTACACCTTC. Its protein is CASSEQFRPGYTF.

This clone was detected only a few times. The chain links TRBV2 to TRBJ2-7; the match to TRBD1 covers 9 bases. The CDR3 totals 11 residues. Germline V CDR1 and CDR2: SNHLY, FYNNEI. The ends lost 8 bases at V and 5 bases at J; junction bases unmatched: 1. The CDR3 DNA follows: TGTGCCAGCTGGACAGGGGACGAGCAGTACTTC. This gives the protein CASWTGDEQYF.

J is TRBJ2-7 and V is TRBV27; possible D gene TRBD1, 6 bases. V was clipped by 6 bases and J by 3 bases, with 12 bases between them. There are 13 residues in the CDR3. Germline assignment: CDR1 MNHEY and CDR2 SMNVEV (reference sequence). CDR3 residues: CASRRDTNYEQYF. DNA of the CDR3: TGTGCCAGCAGACGGGACACCAACTACGAGCAGTACTTC.

The chain has TRBV4-2 and TRBJ2-3; TRBD2 aligns across 12 bases. With V trimmed by 4 bases and J by 3 bases, 5 bases remained unmatched. This CDR3 contains 16 residues. In germline, CDR1 is LGHNA, CDR2 YNFKEQ. The CDR3 nucleotides are TGTGCCAGCAGCCCCCTACTAGCGGGAGGAACAGATACGCAGTATTTT. Translation: CASSPLLAGGTDTQYF.

The V call is TRBV28, the J call TRBJ2-2; D might be TRBD1 (5 bases). V shed 3 bases and J shed 2 bases, with 19 bases lying between them. From germline, CDR1 is MDHEN and CDR2 SYDVKM. The CDR3 length is 18 residues. The CDR3 region is CASSFILRGVINTGELFF. The DNA for the CDR3 is TGTGCCAGCAGTTTTATCTTAAGGGGTGTGATTAACACCGGGGAGCTGTTTTTT.

This clone was detected once. The J gene is TRBJ2-1, the V gene TRBV5-4, with 7 bases aligning to TRBD2. J gave up 9 bases and V 3 bases, and 12 bases lay outside the gene matches. Germline CDR1 is SGHNT and CDR2 is YYREEE (reference sequence). This CDR3 comprises 15 residues. CDR3 protein: CASSSYGGGMGEQFF. CDR3 in DNA: TGTGCCAGCAGCTCCTATGGGGGGGGTATGGGTGAGCAGTTCTTC.

This rearrangement joins TRBV6-5 to TRBJ1-2; TRBD1 matches 10 bases. V was clipped by 10 bases and J by 2 bases; unmatched bases: 10. CDR1 and CDR2 from the germline V gene are MNHEY and SVGAGI. This CDR3 has 15 residues. CDR3 loop: CAIRKRDRGNYGYTF. The CDR3 DNA reads TGTGCCATCCGTAAACGGGACAGGGGAAACTATGGCTACACCTTC.

This chain links TRBV4-2 with TRBJ1-5, with D unresolved. This CDR3 region has 14 residues. V lost 2 bases to trimming and J lost 8 bases, with 13 bases between them. The germline CDR1 and CDR2 sequences are LGHNA and YNFKEQ. The CDR3: CASSQLSSGEPQHF. CDR3 DNA: TGTGCCAGCAGCCAATTGAGTTCGGGTGAGCCCCAGCATTTT.

The chain recombines TRBV5-5 with TRBJ1-3; 7 bases are shared with TRBD1. Germline CDR1 and CDR2: SGHKS and YYEKEE (reference sequence). V shed 3 bases and J 0 bases; nucleotides not matched to a gene: 6. The CDR3 is made up of 16 amino acids. CDR3 protein: CASSSTGLSSGNTIYF. CDR3 sequence (DNA): TGTGCCAGCAGCTCGACAGGGCTTAGCTCTGGAAACACCATATATTTT.

For this clone: The junction shows a germline mismatch at one end, possibly a read error. This chain uses TRBV29-1 with TRBJ2-5, with D perhaps matching TRBD1 (6 bases). CDR3 length: 14 residues. CDR1 and CDR2 (germline): SQVTM, ANQGSEA. The CDR3 DNA reads TGCAGCGTCGAAGCCAGGGGTCTTGGGGAGACCCAGTACTTC. It specifies CSVEARGLGETQYF.

V usage is TRBV19 and J usage is TRBJ2-3; a possible D gene is TRBD2 (6 bases). This CDR3 is built from 14 residues. V lost 6 bases and J 4 bases, leaving 14 bases between the germline ends. Germline loops: CDR1 LNHDA, CDR2 SQIVND (reference sequence). The DNA of the CDR3 is TGTGCCAGTAGCCCCAGACTAGTTGCAGATACGCAGTATTTT. This codes for CASSPRLVADTQYF.

The chain uses TRBV4-2 and TRBJ1-2, with D maybe TRBD1 (5 bases). Looked up from germline, CDR1 is LGHNA and CDR2 is YNFKEQ. The CDR3 extends over 18 amino acids. V was cut by 0 bases and J by 7 bases, with 24 bases left in between. CDR3 region: CASSQDQAGPQISAGYTF. DNA for the CDR3: TGTGCCAGCAGCCAAGATCAGGCGGGACCCCAAATTAGCGCTGGCTACACCTTC.

The rearrangement uses TRBV3-1 (or the pseudogene TRBV3-2) and TRBJ1-4; 7 bases map to TRBD1. The trim removed 4 bases at V and 0 bases at J, leaving 5 bases unmatched. Germline V gives CDR1 LGHDT, CDR2 YNNKEL (reference sequence). The CDR3 runs to 16 residues. CDR3 residues: CASSRTGVATNEKLFF. The CDR3 DNA follows: TGTGCCAGCAGCCGGACAGGAGTTGCAACTAATGAAAAACTGTTTTTT.

The chain employs TRBV3-1 (or the pseudogene TRBV3-2) and TRBJ2-2; a possible D gene is TRBD2 (6 bases). The V end was cut by 4 bases, the J end by 3 bases, with 18 bases between. The length of the CDR3 is 17 residues. Germline lookup yields CDR1 LGHDT and CDR2 YNNKEL (reference sequence). The DNA of the CDR3 is TGTGCCAGCAGCCTAATAGCGGTTAAGTGGGACACCGGGGAGCTGTTTTTT. Amino acids: CASSLIAVKWDTGELFF.

The genes are TRBV7-9 and TRBJ1-5, with D possibly TRBD1 on 6 matching bases. Trimming removed 5 bases from V and 2 bases from J, with 16 bases in between. There are 16 residues in the CDR3. Per germline, CDR1 SEHNR and CDR2 FQNEAQ (reference sequence). CDR3 nucleotide sequence: TGTGCCAGCAGCCGGGAGGGGGGGGCTGGCAATCAGCCCCAGCATTTT. Translation: CASSREGGAGNQPQHF.

The chain couples TRBV10-3 to TRBJ1-1; 7 positions match TRBD1. With 4 bases clipped from V and 4 bases from J, the junction kept 3 bases outside the gene matches. From germline, CDR1 is ENHRY and CDR2 SYGVKD. CDR3 length: 13 residues. The CDR3 sequence is CAISVTGVTEAFF. The CDR3 bases are TGTGCCATCAGTGTTACAGGGGTCACTGAAGCTTTCTTT.

The rearrangement uses TRBV19 and TRBJ1-6; 7 nucleotides match TRBD1. Trimming cost V 3 bases and J 2 bases; bases outside gene matches: 4. The CDR3 spans 16 residues. CDR1 and CDR2 (germline): LNHDA, SQIVND (reference sequence). DNA of the CDR3: TGTGCCAGTAGTATGACAGGGATCACCTATAATTCACCCCTCCACTTT. This translates into CASSMTGITYNSPLHF.

This rearrangement joins TRBV6-4 to TRBJ2-1; 7 bases are shared with TRBD1. Germline V gene lookup returns CDR1 MRHNA and CDR2 SNTAGT. V dropped 2 bases and J dropped 0; count of bases not matched to a gene: 4. The CDR3 consists of 16 residues. The CDR3 coding sequence is TGTGCCAGCAGTGACGGGACAGCCAACTCCTACAATGAGCAGTTCTTC. Translating gives CASSDGTANSYNEQFF.

The DNA for the CDR3 is TGTGCCAGCAGCCCGTTTAGCGGAAGGGAGACCCAGTACTTC. Translation gives CASSPFSGRETQYF. The V call is TRBV7-9, the J call TRBJ2-5; tentatively, D is TRBD2 (6 bases). V was cut by 5 bases and J by 5 bases, with 15 bases left in between. This CDR3 has 14 residues. CDR1 and CDR2 from the germline V gene are SEHNR and FQNEAQ (reference sequence).

The CDR3 is CASSLSRLAAVNEQFF. The CDR3 nucleotides read TGTGCCAGCAGTTTATCCCGACTAGCGGCGGTTAATGAGCAGTTCTTC. J is TRBJ2-1 and V is TRBV28, with 9 bases aligning to TRBD2. V was clipped by 1 base and J by 7 bases; unmatched bases: 8. Germline loops: CDR1 MDHEN, CDR2 SYDVKM. This CDR3 is 16 amino acids long.

The gene calls are TRBV11-2 and TRBJ2-7; no definite D call. The ends were cut back, 3 bases at V and 0 bases at J, with 15 bases in the middle. From germline, CDR1 is SGHAT and CDR2 FQNNGV. The CDR3 is 16 amino acids. CDR3 sequence reads: CASSFQAGPVSYEQYF. CDR3 nucleotide sequence: TGTGCCAGCAGCTTCCAAGCAGGTCCCGTCTCCTACGAGCAGTACTTC.

The chain joins TRBV6-5 to TRBJ1-6, with 8 bases identical to TRBD1. This CDR3 has 16 residues. Germline CDR1 and CDR2: MNHEY and SVGAGI. The V gene end was trimmed by 2 bases and the J gene end by 9 bases; junction bases not matched to a gene: 9. In DNA, the CDR3 is TGTGCCAGCAGTTACACCCTTCAGGGGGCGCGTTCACCCCTCCACTTT. It encodes CASSYTLQGARSPLHF.

This clone has a single count. The chain uses TRBV27 and TRBJ2-7, with 8 bases lining up with TRBD2. CDR1 is MNHEY, CDR2 SMNVEV, per germline (reference sequence). Trimming at V came to 8 bases and at J to 2 bases, leaving 11 bases not matched to a gene. The CDR3 is 15 amino acids. CDR3 in DNA: TGTGCCAGCGCCTACGGGGGGGGCGGACCCTACGAGCAGTACTTC. It is translated as CASAYGGGGPYEQYF.

V usage is TRBV20-1 and J usage is TRBJ2-7; TRBD1 aligns across 7 bases. Looked up from germline, CDR1 is DFQATT and CDR2 is SNEGSKA (reference sequence). The CDR3 is 13 residues long. J was trimmed by 0 bases and V by 3 bases; bases with no gene match: 2. CDR3 bases: TGCAGTGCTAGTGGGGACAGCTCCTACGAGCAGTACTTC. Protein sequence: CSASGDSSYEQYF.

This clone was observed at least ten times. The chain couples TRBV19 to TRBJ2-2; 8 bases fit TRBD2. V shed 3 bases, J shed 1 base, and the junction held 4 bases outside the gene matches. Germline loops: CDR1 LNHDA, CDR2 SQIVND (reference sequence). CDR3 length equals 16 residues. The chain's CDR3 is CASSIRAGENTGELFF. In nucleotides, the CDR3 is TGTGCCAGTAGTATCAGAGCGGGAGAGAACACCGGGGAGCTGTTTTTT.

This chain uses TRBV25-1 with TRBJ2-7; possibly TRBD1 for D (6 bases). Germline V lookup: CDR1 MGHDK, CDR2 SYGVNS. This CDR3 is 13 amino acids long. Trimming stripped 3 bases from V and 4 bases from J, with 10 bases between. CDR3 protein: CASSEPTGYEQYF. Here the CDR3 DNA reads TGTGCCAGCAGTGAGCCTACAGGGTACGAGCAGTACTTC.

The chain carries TRBV4-3 and TRBJ2-3; TRBD2 matches at 11 bases. The CDR3 covers 16 residues. Germline trimming cut 1 base from V and 4 bases from J; bases unmatched to any gene: 4. CDR1 LGHNA and CDR2 YSLEER come from the germline V gene. CDR3: CASSQVAGGRADTQYF. The CDR3 DNA is TGCGCCAGCAGCCAAGTAGCGGGGGGGCGCGCAGATACGCAGTATTTT.

This chain links TRBV7-8 with TRBJ1-3; perhaps TRBD1 as D (5 bases). The germline CDR1 and CDR2 sequences are SGHVS and FQNEAQ. Trimming stripped 5 bases from V and 0 bases from J, with 11 bases between. The CDR3 contains 15 residues. CDR3: CASSPWGLSGNTIYF. The CDR3, as DNA: TGTGCCAGCAGCCCATGGGGCCTCTCTGGAAACACCATATATTTT.